A selection of T cell receptor beta chains follows, all from one sample in a study of molecular identifiers for immune sequencing clone quantification. TCRdb reprocessed the PCR reads with MiXCR, giving one entry per CDR3 protein. In the table there are hundreds of thousands of distinct CDR3 sequences, about a fifth of which are singletons. Specimen: naive CD8+ T cells from blood, with Jurkat cell RNA spiked in. These receptors were obtained from a human donor in good health. Some libraries in this study had Jurkat cell RNA spiked in. The CDR3 runs from the conserved cysteine through the conserved F or W. The D gene is left open where the match is weak. Only some rows state a clone size, as once, few, many or a class for expanded clones.

>TRBD2|TRBV29-1|TRBJ2-7|many
CSVASGLAYEQYF
>NA|TRBV27|TRBJ2-5|few
CASSLSTGRYQETQYF
>TRBD2|TRBV20-1|TRBJ2-7|many
CSAHSGSSYEQYF
>TRBD1|TRBV13|TRBJ1-6|many
CASSAGTGSSPLHF
>TRBD1|TRBV11-2|TRBJ2-3|NA
CASSLDYGTGLGTDTQYF
>NA|TRBV3-1|TRBJ2-7|few
CASSHGNYEQYF
>NA|TRBV4-1|TRBJ2-7|NA
CASSQQGSTSCEQYF
>NA|TRBV11-2|TRBJ2-6|NA
CASSLGPLSGANVLTF
>NA|TRBV27|TRBJ2-1|few
CASRGLTPDNEQFF
>NA|TRBV9|TRBJ2-7|NA
CASGGAEYEQYF
>NA|TRBV7-9|TRBJ2-1|many
CASSSRSGNEQFF
>TRBD1|TRBV27|TRBJ1-6|NA
CASSPQGGTPTTKTSSYNSPLHF
>TRBD2|TRBV13|TRBJ2-3|many
CASSSSGTTTDTQYF
>NA|TRBV13|TRBJ2-5|many
CASSQSEGEEETQYF
>NA|TRBV7-9|TRBJ1-5|many
CASSGGENNQPQHF
>TRBD1|TRBV29-1|TRBJ1-1|many
CSVAGQGSNTEAFF
>NA|TRBV27|TRBJ2-3|NA
CASSPLGADTQYF
>TRBD2|TRBV5-1|TRBJ2-5|many
CASSRLPSGGLSQETQYF
>NA|TRBV2|TRBJ1-1|many
CASSATTAPNTEAFF
>NA|TRBV7-6|TRBJ2-2|many
CASSLALGSAGELFF
>NA|TRBV7-9|TRBJ2-5|many
CASSLPTGETQYF
>NA|TRBV27|TRBJ2-5|many
CASRGGGGETQYF